This record covers a single T cell receptor beta chain. This sample includes further DNA sequences coding for the same CDR3. These data originate in a study of blood T cell repertoires in COVID-19. Generated by immunoSEQ multiplex PCR, the TCRdb table keeps only in-frame clones and is missing some. In the table there are tens of thousands of clones, about 92% of which are singletons. The V segment lost 5 bases and the J segment 4 bases; nucleotides outside the gene matches: 4. The germline CDR1 and CDR2 sequences are MNHEY and SMNVEV (reference sequence). This CDR3 comprises 15 residues. The clonotype originates from a man in his sixties or seventies with active or convalescent COVID-19. The chain recombines TRBV27 with TRBJ1-4; 10 bases map to TRBD1. Material: peripheral blood. DNA of the CDR3: TGTGCCAGCAGTGAGACAGGGGGCCGTAATGAAAAACTGTTTTTT. This gives the protein CASSETGGRNEKLFF. Variable domain in full (rest from reference TRBV27 and TRBJ1-4): EAQVTQNPRYLITVTGKKLTVTCSQNMNHEYMSWYRQDPGLGLRQIYYSMNVEVTDKGDVPEGYKVSRKEKRNFPLILESPSPNQTSLYFCASSETGGRNEKLFFGSGTQLSVL.